One T cell receptor (beta chain) is described in this entry. Its target is not known. The sample originates from a study of cytomegalovirus exposure and HLA in healthy donors. On the study more broadly: Out of 398 genotyped donors, roughly 78% belonged to the Caucasian-associated ancestry cluster.

Study findings and constraints: In a later analysis, across HLA loci, associated TCR counts were highest for DRB1, lowest for HLA-C. In presence/absence analyses, roughly uniform sequencing depth across donors was assumed.

CDR1 SEHNR and CDR2 FQNEAQ come from the germline V gene (reference sequence). The CDR3 is made up of 16 amino acids. V lost 2 bases and J 8 bases, leaving 18 bases between the germline ends. Use of 60 Vbeta and 13 Jbeta primers characterized the PCR. In the authors' workflow: A later analysis counted 80 million or so unique TCR beta chains, 10 million to 12 million shared. The protocol was immunoSEQ multiplex PCR, while the TCRdb copy is restricted to in-frame clones and leaves out a portion. D and trimming were read from the DNA, whereas the V and J calls and clone size are those reported in that table. The repertoire consists of about 140,000 clones, with 80% occurring once and the leading ten covering 5% to 5.5%.

The receptor's source is a male donor in good health and CMV-seronegative. The V gene is TRBV7-9, the J gene TRBJ1-4, with D tentatively TRBD1 (6 bases). The sample was PBMCs. CDR3 loop: CASSLRGGRAGEKLFF. The DNA of the CDR3 is TGTGCCAGCAGCTTAAGGGGGGGCCGAGCAGGAGAAAAACTGTTTTTT.